The rows below give T cell receptor beta chains drawn from one sample of a study of blood T cell repertoires in COVID-19. Profiled with immunoSEQ multiplex PCR; TCRdb holds only in-frame clones, not every one. The sample holds approximately 430,000 clones, 70% to 90% seen once. Source material: peripheral blood. Receptor source: a young woman with active or convalescent COVID-19. Each CDR3 is given with its conserved first and last residue. D genes are given only for firm matches. The size of a clone is reported for some rows only, either as once, few or many, or as a class for expanded clones.

TRBV7-9,14,TRBJ2-4,NA,NA,TGTGCCAGCAGCTTATGCCAGGGCCAAAACATTCAGTACTTC,CASSLCQGQNIQYF
TRBV19,14,TRBJ2-1,few,TRBD2,TGTGCCAGTCAGCGGGGGGGCCCGTACAATGAGCAGTTCTTC,CASQRGGPYNEQFF
TRBV29-1,14,TRBJ2-3,NA,NA,TGCAGCGTTGAACGGGACTCCCCCACAGATACGCAGTATTTT,CSVERDSPTDTQYF
TRBV2,15,TRBJ1-4,NA,NA,TGTGCCAGCAGTGGGCGAAAGCCGCTGGAGGAAAAACTGTTTTTT,CASSGRKPLEEKLFF
TRBV5-1,19,TRBJ1-3,NA,TRBD1,TGCGCCAGCAGCTTTGAACCTCCGGGACAGGTGTCGGGTGGAAACACCATATATTTT,CASSFEPPGQVSGGNTIYF
TRBV28,16,TRBJ1-6,NA,NA,TGTGCCAGCAGTTCGGCAGGGGCCCCTTATAATTCACCCCTCCACTTT,CASSSAGAPYNSPLHF
TRBV10-3,13,TRBJ1-2,NA,TRBD1,TGTGCCACAGGGACAGGGGATAACTATGGCTACACCTTC,CATGTGDNYGYTF
TRBV5-6,15,TRBJ1-1,NA,NA,TGTGCCAGCAGCTTGTGGGGGGGACGGAGCACTGAAGCTTTCTTT,CASSLWGGRSTEAFF
TRBV27,13,TRBJ1-1,NA,NA,TGTGCCAGCAGTTTTACGCGGAACACTGAAGCTTTCTTT,CASSFTRNTEAFF
TRBV5-4,15,TRBJ2-7,NA,TRBD1,TGTGCCAGCAGCTCCCGGGACAGCTTCCAGCGCGAGCAGTACTTC,CASSSRDSFQREQYF
TRBV5-6,15,TRBJ2-1,NA,TRBD2,TGTGCCAGCAGCTCGAGGACTAGGTCCTACAATGAGCAGTTCTTC,CASSSRTRSYNEQFF
TRBV28,13,TRBJ1-1,once,NA,TGTGCCAGCGTAATTGCGCTCCCCGCTGAAGCTTTCTTT,CASVIALPAEAFF
TRBV20-1,11,TRBJ1-1,NA,TRBD1,TGCAGTGCTAGTCACCAGGGGGGAGCTTTCTTT,CSASHQGGAFF
TRBV10-3,14,TRBJ1-6,NA,TRBD1,TGTGCCAGTCAAGGGGACAGGGAAAATTCACCCCTCCACTTT,CASQGDRENSPLHF
TRBV13,17,TRBJ1-3,NA,NA,TGTGCCAGCAGCTTATGGGGTTTGACAGACTTTGGAAACACCATATATTTT,CASSLWGLTDFGNTIYF
TRBV18,14,TRBJ2-1,few,NA,TGTGCCAGCTCACCACCGGGTAGCGGCAATGAGCAGTTCTTC,CASSPPGSGNEQFF
TRBV19,14,TRBJ1-4,once,NA,TGTGCCAGTAGTATACGAGGGGGGGCGCGAAAACTGTTTTTT,CASSIRGGARKLFF
TRBV21-1,22,TRBJ2-2,NA,NA,TGTGCCAGCAGCAGAACCTTACCGGGACTAGCGGGGGGGCCAGCGGTCACCGGGGAGCTGTTTTTT,CASSRTLPGLAGGPAVTGELFF
TRBV2,16,TRBJ1-2,few,TRBD1,TGTGCCAGCAGTGAAGAAGGAGCCGGGACAGGGTATGGCTACACCTTC,CASSEEGAGTGYGYTF
TRBV25-1,16,TRBJ1-2,NA,NA,TGTGCCAGCAGTTCCTTCCAGGGAGGTCTTTTGGATGGCTACACCTTC,CASSSFQGGLLDGYTF
TRBV10-3,18,TRBJ2-3,NA,TRBD2,TGTGCCATCAGCCTTTCCCTGACTAGCGGGGGGGGAACAGATACGCAGTATTTT,CAISLSLTSGGGTDTQYF
TRBV10-2,14,TRBJ1-2,NA,NA,TGCGCCAGCAGTGTTTCGACAGAGAACTATGGCTACACCTTC,CASSVSTENYGYTF
TRBV9,19,TRBJ2-3,NA,TRBD1,TGTGCCAGCAGCGTAGCACCGGGACAGGGAATCCTTAGGACAGATACGCAGTATTTT,CASSVAPGQGILRTDTQYF
TRBV5-6,16,TRBJ2-1,NA,TRBD2,TGTGCCAGCAGCTTGGGGGCGGGAGGCTCCTACAATGAGCAGTTCTTC,CASSLGAGGSYNEQFF
TRBV3-1/TRBV3-2,14,TRBJ1-4,NA,NA,TGTGCCAGCAGCCAAGAGGTGAGTAATGAAAAACTGTTTTTT,CASSQEVSNEKLFF
TRBV5-1,15,TRBJ2-3,NA,TRBD2,TGCGCCAGCAGCCCTAGCGGGGGGGCCACAGATACGCAGTATTTT,CASSPSGGATDTQYF
TRBV5-1,12,TRBJ1-1,NA,NA,TGCGCCAGCTCACTGACTGGGACAGAAGCTTTCTTT,CASSLTGTEAFF
TRBV7-2,12,TRBJ2-3,NA,NA,TGTGCCGGTAGCGGAGTCACAGATACGCAGTATTTT,CAGSGVTDTQYF
TRBV10-2,14,TRBJ2-3,NA,TRBD2,TGCGCCAGCGGACTAGCGGCTAGCACAGATACGCAGTATTTT,CASGLAASTDTQYF
TRBV6-5,16,TRBJ2-5,NA,NA,TGTGCCAGCAGTTACTCGGAGGGACGGCGGCTAGAGACCCAGTACTTC,CASSYSEGRRLETQYF
TRBV3-1/TRBV3-2,15,TRBJ2-5,NA,NA,TGTGCCAGCAGCCTTGACAGCAAATCACAAGAGACCCAGTACTTC,CASSLDSKSQETQYF
TRBV5-1,20,TRBJ2-3,NA,TRBD2,TGCGCCAGCAGCTTGGGGTCTAGCGGGGGGCGGACTATAAGCACAGATACGCAGTATTTT,CASSLGSSGGRTISTDTQYF
TRBV4-1,14,TRBJ1-5,NA,NA,TGCGCCAGCAGCCACAGAACAGTAGATCAGCCCCAGCATTTT,CASSHRTVDQPQHF
TRBV18,14,TRBJ1-3,NA,NA,TGTGCCAGCTCACCACGGGAGTCTGGAAACACCATATATTTT,CASSPRESGNTIYF
TRBV14,13,TRBJ2-4,NA,NA,TGTGCCAGCAGCCAATCAATACCGGGCATTCAGTACTTC,CASSQSIPGIQYF
TRBV18,21,TRBJ2-1,NA,TRBD2,TGTGCCAGCTCCCCGATACGACTAGCGGGAGGGGCCGAAACTTTCTACAATGAGCAGTTCTTC,CASSPIRLAGGAETFYNEQFF
TRBV6-5,15,TRBJ1-1,NA,NA,TGTGCCACCCCAAACATTAGAGGCGGATACACTGAAGCTTTCTTT,CATPNIRGGYTEAFF
TRBV4-1,16,TRBJ2-1,NA,TRBD2,TGCGCCAGCAGCCAAGATAGGACTAGCGGGTATAATGAGCAGTTCTTC,CASSQDRTSGYNEQFF
TRBV7-2,16,TRBJ2-1,NA,TRBD2,TGTGCCAGCAGCTTAGATCCACTAGCGTTCCACAATGAGCAGTTCTTC,CASSLDPLAFHNEQFF
TRBV29-1,14,TRBJ1-4,once,TRBD1,TGCAGCGTTGGCGGGACAGGGTCTAATGAAAAACTGTTTTTT,CSVGGTGSNEKLFF
TRBV6-5,15,TRBJ2-3,NA,NA,TGTGCCAGCAGTTACTCCCCCAGGGCGACAGATACGCAGTATTTT,CASSYSPRATDTQYF
TRBV20-1,14,TRBJ2-1,NA,TRBD2,TGCAGTGCTAGTCCCGGAGGACTAGCGAGTGAGCAGTTCTTC,CSASPGGLASEQFF
TRBV11-2,14,TRBJ1-2,NA,TRBD1,TGTGCCAGCAGCTTAACAGGGGATAACTATGGCTACACCTTC,CASSLTGDNYGYTF
TRBV5-1,13,TRBJ1-2,NA,NA,TGCGCCAGCAGCTTTCCAGGGGAGAATGGCTACACCTTC,CASSFPGENGYTF
TRBV27,17,TRBJ1-2,NA,NA,TGTGCCAGCAGTTTATTATCAGCGGGTGGGGGGGCGGTTGGCTACACCTTC,CASSLLSAGGGAVGYTF
TRBV6-5,12,TRBJ1-2,NA,TRBD1,TGTGCCGGAAGGACAGGGGACGCTGGCTACACCTTC,CAGRTGDAGYTF
TRBV5-1,15,TRBJ1-4,NA,NA,TGCGCCAGCAGCTTACAGGGTTCTACTAATGAAAAACTGTTTTTT,CASSLQGSTNEKLFF
TRBV4-1,16,TRBJ1-2,NA,NA,TGCGCCAGCAGCCCCGAGCGGGGGGAGGTTAACTATGGCTACACCTTC,CASSPERGEVNYGYTF
TRBV10-3,13,TRBJ1-6,NA,TRBD1,TGTGCCTCCACACAGGGGTCTGATTCACCCCTCCACTTT,CASTQGSDSPLHF
TRBV20-1,12,TRBJ1-1,NA,TRBD1,TGCAGTGCTAGTAGGATGGGACAGGTAGCTTTCTTT,CSASRMGQVAFF
TRBV30,14,TRBJ1-3,NA,NA,TGTGCCTGGAGTCTCGGGGGAAGTGGAAACACCATATATTTT,CAWSLGGSGNTIYF
TRBV10-3,14,TRBJ2-7,once,NA,TGTGCCATCAGTGAGTCGGGGGCAACCTACGAGCAGTACTTC,CAISESGATYEQYF
TRBV3-1/TRBV3-2,14,TRBJ1-5,once,NA,TGTGCCAGCAGCCCGGGAGGGGGCAATCAGCCCCAGCATTTT,CASSPGGGNQPQHF
TRBV5-1,14,TRBJ1-5,NA,TRBD1,TGCGCCAGCAGCTTGGAGGCAGGGGGATGGACCCAGCATTTT,CASSLEAGGWTQHF
TRBV6-4,16,TRBJ2-7,NA,TRBD2,TGTGCCAGCAGTGAACTAGCGGGGAATTCTCCCTACGAGCAGTACTTC,CASSELAGNSPYEQYF
TRBV20-1,8,TRBJ1-2,NA,NA,TGCAGTACGGATGGCTACACCTTC,CSTDGYTF
TRBV5-4,14,TRBJ2-5,NA,TRBD1,TGTGCCAGCAGCTTTGGACAGGGACAAGAGACCCAGTACTTC,CASSFGQGQETQYF
TRBV30,19,TRBJ2-3,NA,TRBD2,TGTGCCTGGAGTTCCACCGGGAGCGGGAACTGGATCGGTACAGATACGCAGTATTTT,CAWSSTGSGNWIGTDTQYF
TRBV13,12,TRBJ1-5,once,NA,TGTGCCAGCAGCTCGAACGGTCAGCCCCAGCATTTT,CASSSNGQPQHF
TRBV28,14,TRBJ2-1,NA,TRBD1,TGTGCCAGCAGGCGGACAGGAGATTTTAATGAGCAGTTCTTC,CASRRTGDFNEQFF